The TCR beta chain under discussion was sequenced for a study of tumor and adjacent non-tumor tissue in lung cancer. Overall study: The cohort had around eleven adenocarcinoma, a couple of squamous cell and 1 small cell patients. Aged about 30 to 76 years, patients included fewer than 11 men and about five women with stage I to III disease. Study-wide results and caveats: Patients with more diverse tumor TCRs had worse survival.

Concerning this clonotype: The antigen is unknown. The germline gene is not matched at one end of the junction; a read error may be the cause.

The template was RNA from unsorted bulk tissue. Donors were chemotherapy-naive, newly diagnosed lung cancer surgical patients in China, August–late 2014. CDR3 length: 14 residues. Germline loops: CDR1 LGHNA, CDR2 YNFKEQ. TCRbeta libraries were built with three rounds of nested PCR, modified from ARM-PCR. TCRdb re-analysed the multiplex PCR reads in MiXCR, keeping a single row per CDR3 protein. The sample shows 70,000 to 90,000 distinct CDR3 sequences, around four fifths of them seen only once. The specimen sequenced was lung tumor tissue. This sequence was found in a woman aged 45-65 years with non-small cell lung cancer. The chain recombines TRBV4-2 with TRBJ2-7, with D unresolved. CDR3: CANSQDSRIDEQYF. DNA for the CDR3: TGTGCCAACAGCCAAGATAGCAGGATTGACGAGCAGTATTTC.